Shown below are 19 T cell receptor beta chains from a single sample sequenced in a study of cytomegalovirus exposure and HLA in healthy donors. The PCR made use of 60 Vbeta and 13 Jbeta primers. Clones were read by immunoSEQ multiplex PCR, and TCRdb kept only the in-frame ones, dropping some. This table holds around 200,000 clones, 83% found once. The sample was PBMCs. The receptors shown here come from a man between 45 and 60 years old in good health and CMV-seronegative.

This chain links TRBV4-2 with TRBJ2-1; 7 positions match TRBD2. Germline lookup yields CDR1 LGHNA and CDR2 YNFKEQ. V was pared by 0 bases and J by 8 bases, with 7 bases of the junction left unmatched. The CDR3 length is 15 residues. CDR3 region: CASSQDLQTSYEQFF. The CDR3 region has the DNA TGTGCCAGCAGCCAAGATCTCCAGACTAGCTATGAGCAGTTCTTC.

This clone has a handful of counts. The V and J genes are TRBV4-3 and TRBJ1-1; D perhaps matches TRBD1 (6 bases). Germline CDR1 LGHNA, CDR2 YSLEER. This CDR3 has 15 residues. V lost 1 base to trimming and J lost 6 bases, with 15 bases between them. The CDR3: CASSQAARGFAEAFF. Here the CDR3 DNA reads TGCGCCAGCAGCCAAGCGGCGAGGGGGTTCGCTGAAGCTTTCTTT.

The chain carries TRBV9 and TRBJ2-7; 10 nucleotides align to TRBD1. CDR3 length equals 15 residues. The ends lost 4 bases at V and 4 bases at J; junction bases unmatched: 8. Germline V gene lookup returns CDR1 SGDLS and CDR2 YYNGEE. The CDR3 DNA is TGTGCCAGCAGCATCGCCGGGACAGGGGTATACGAGCAGTACTTC. This translates into CASSIAGTGVYEQYF. Full variable domain (outside the CDR3, taken from reference TRBV9 and TRBJ2-7): DSGVTQTPKHLITATGQRVTLRCSPRSGDLSVYWYQQSLDQGLQFLIQYYNGEERAKGNILERFSAQQFPDLHSELNLSSLELGDSALYFCASSIAGTGVYEQYFGPGTRLTVT.

The chain carries TRBV7-8 and TRBJ1-1, with D hard to call. There are 12 residues in the CDR3. Per germline, CDR1 SGHVS and CDR2 FQNEAQ. The germline V and J ends were trimmed by 2 bases and 7 bases, with 8 bases remaining between them. DNA of the CDR3: TGTGCCAGCAGCTTAAGGCTAGATGAAGCTTTCTTT. It encodes CASSLRLDEAFF. Combining the CDR3 with reference TRBV7-8 and TRBJ1-1 gives the whole variable domain GAGVSQSPRYKVAKRGQDVALRCDPISGHVSLFWYQQALGQGPEFLTYFQNEAQLDKSGLPSDRFFAERPEGSVSTLKIQRTQQEDSAVYLCASSLRLDEAFFGQGTRLTVV.

A single count supports this clone. The chain carries TRBV7-2 and TRBJ1-3; TRBD1 matches 7 bases. CDR1 and CDR2 from the germline V gene are SGHTA and FQGNSA. This CDR3 comprises 16 residues. Germline trimming cut 4 bases from V and 0 bases from J; bases unmatched to any gene: 6. CDR3 loop: CASSSGQLHSGNTIYF. Written as DNA, the CDR3 is TGTGCCAGCAGCTCGGGACAGTTACACTCTGGAAACACCATATATTTT.

The chain links TRBV7-3 to TRBJ2-5; 10 positions match TRBD2. After removal of 6 bases from V and 2 bases from J, the junction contained 9 bases not matched to a gene. The CDR3 contains 16 residues. Germline CDR1 is SGHTA and CDR2 is FQGTGA. CDR3 sequence reads: CASSQGTSAGQETQYF. The CDR3 bases are TGTGCCAGCAGTCAAGGGACTAGCGCGGGTCAAGAGACCCAGTACTTC.

The chain joins TRBV7-2 to TRBJ1-3; tentatively, D is TRBD1 (5 bases). In germline, CDR1 is SGHTA, CDR2 FQGNSA. The V gene lost 5 bases and the J gene lost 0 bases, with 8 bases spanning the gap. The CDR3 has 14 amino acids. The CDR3 bases are TGTGCCAGCAGCCGAGACAGCTCTGGAAACACCATATATTTT. Amino acid sequence: CASSRDSSGNTIYF.

The CDR3 nucleotides are TGCGCCAGCAGCCGAGATAGTTTCTCGGTCAGGGAGACCCAGTACTTC. This encodes CASSRDSFSVRETQYF. The chain recombines TRBV4-1 with TRBJ2-5; no clear D. V gave up 4 bases and J gave up 5 bases, with 20 bases separating them. The CDR3 is 16 residues long. From germline, CDR1 is MGHRA and CDR2 YSYEKL.

V gene TRBV5-1 combines with J gene TRBJ2-5; perhaps TRBD2 as D (5 bases). CDR3 length equals 16 residues. The germline gives CDR1 SGHRS, CDR2 YFSETQ. Trimming took off 0 bases at V and 4 bases at J, with 16 bases between the two ends. CDR3 bases: TGCGCCAGCAGCTTGGGCCCAACGAGGGTGGTAGAGACCCAGTACTTC. Residues: CASSLGPTRVVETQYF.

The chain is built from TRBV19 and TRBJ1-1; D is perhaps TRBD1 (5 bases). Deletions cut 5 bases from V and 1 base from J, with 14 bases between. The CDR3 is 15 residues long. Germline V gene data show CDR1 as LNHDA and CDR2 as SQIVND (reference sequence). CDR3 loop: CASSSPGLSNTEAFF. DNA of the CDR3: TGTGCCAGTAGTTCCCCGGGACTGTCGAACACTGAAGCTTTCTTT.

The gene calls are TRBV21-1 and TRBJ1-1; TRBD1 is taken as the D call from the table, unchecked against the DNA. TRBV21-1 has pseudogene status. CDR3 length equals 14 residues. The CDR3: CASSPGQVNTEAFF. The CDR3 DNA follows: TGTGCCAGCAGCCCCGGACAAGTGAACACTGAAGCTTTCTTT.

The V call is TRBV30, the J call TRBJ2-7; 11 nucleotides agree with TRBD2. Germline trimming cut 1 base from V and 2 bases from J; bases unmatched to any gene: 7. Germline V gene data show CDR1 as GTSNPN and CDR2 as SVGIG (reference sequence). This CDR3 has 16 amino acids. CDR3: CAWSAGLAGGTYEQYF. CDR3 bases: TGTGCCTGGAGTGCCGGCCTAGCGGGAGGAACCTACGAGCAGTACTTC.

V and J are TRBV27 and TRBJ1-5; the match to TRBD1 covers 7 bases. This CDR3 contains 14 residues. The ends lost 3 bases at V and 6 bases at J; junction bases unmatched: 5. Germline V lookup: CDR1 MNHEY, CDR2 SMNVEV (reference sequence). In DNA, the CDR3 is TGTGCCAGCAGTTTGACAGGGTGGGGTCAGCCCCAGCATTTT. Its translation is CASSLTGWGQPQHF.

A word on this clone: Other DNA sequences in the sample encode the same CDR3. The V and J genes are TRBV7-2 and TRBJ2-2; possibly TRBD1 for D (5 bases). Germline V gives CDR1 SGHTA, CDR2 FQGNSA. The CDR3 extends over 14 amino acids. Trimming removed 2 bases from V and 6 bases from J, with 10 bases in between. CDR3 bases: TGTGCCAGCAGCTTACAGGGTAGGGCCGGGGAGCTGTTTTTT. Residues: CASSLQGRAGELFF.

This chain connects TRBV7-9 to TRBJ2-7; 8 bases fit TRBD2. After removal of 2 bases from V and 3 bases from J, the junction contained 9 bases not matched to a gene. Per the germline V gene, CDR1 is SEHNR and CDR2 is FQNEAQ (reference sequence). This CDR3 is 16 amino acids long. The CDR3 loop is CASSLRSGGPVYEQYF. CDR3 DNA sequence: TGTGCCAGCAGCTTACGTTCGGGAGGGCCCGTCTACGAGCAGTACTTC. Variable domain in full (rest from reference TRBV7-9 and TRBJ2-7): DTGVSQNPRHKITKRGQNVTFRCDPISEHNRLYWYRQTLGQGPEFLTYFQNEAQLEKSRLLSDRFSAERPKGSFSTLEIQRTEQGDSAMYLCASSLRSGGPVYEQYFGPGTRLTVT.

The J gene is TRBJ2-5, the V gene TRBV5-1, with TRBD2 matching 7 bases. The J segment lost 3 bases and the V segment lost 3 bases, leaving 14 bases of the junction unmatched. This CDR3 comprises 17 residues. Germline CDR1 reads SGHRS; CDR2 reads YFSETQ. The CDR3 protein is CASSSGGLGLHKETQYF. In DNA form, the CDR3 reads TGCGCCAGCAGCTCCGGGGGGTTGGGTCTTCATAAAGAGACCCAGTACTTC.

This chain links TRBV7-8 with TRBJ2-2; 9 bases line up with TRBD1. The CDR3 length is 16 residues. Germline V gene sequence: CDR1 SGHVS, CDR2 FQNEAQ. Trimming cost V 2 bases and J 5 bases; bases outside gene matches: 6. The CDR3 is CASSLRGTGPTGELFF. DNA of the CDR3: TGTGCCAGCAGCTTACGCGGGACAGGGCCTACCGGGGAGCTGTTTTTT.

This sequence joins TRBV25-1 and TRBJ2-7, with 10 bases fitting TRBD2. V was pared by 6 bases and J by 3 bases, with 2 bases of the junction left unmatched. CDR3 length: 13 amino acids. Germline V gene data show CDR1 as MGHDK and CDR2 as SYGVNS. CDR3 nucleotide sequence: TGTGCCAGCAGCTTAGCGGGGGGCTACGAGCAGTACTTC. Translated, it gives CASSLAGGYEQYF.

The rearrangement uses TRBV2 and TRBJ2-7, with 10 bases matching TRBD2. CDR3 length: 13 amino acids. Germline trimming cut 11 bases from V and 3 bases from J; bases unmatched to any gene: 7. The germline V gene encodes CDR1 SNHLY and CDR2 FYNNEI. The CDR3 here is CAGLGLANYEQYF. CDR3 nucleotide sequence: TGTGCCGGGCTGGGACTAGCGAACTACGAGCAGTACTTC.